A selection of T cell receptor beta chains follows, all from one sample in a study of blood T cell repertoires in COVID-19. The data were produced by immunoSEQ multiplex PCR, yet TCRdb's version contains in-frame clones alone and is incomplete. The sample has about 160,000 clones; approximately 82% are singletons. The sequencing input was peripheral blood. These receptors were obtained from a woman aged 80 or older with active or convalescent COVID-19. The CDR3 runs from the conserved cysteine through the conserved F or W. Fields, in order: V gene, J gene, CDR3 protein.

V gene: TRBV5-4; J gene: TRBJ1-1; CDR3 protein: CASRGGGRAEAFF
V gene: TRBV5-1; J gene: TRBJ2-1; CDR3 protein: CASSLGVNWNEQFF
V gene: TRBV29-1; J gene: TRBJ1-2; CDR3 protein: CSVATGTRSGGYTF
V gene: TRBV5-6; J gene: TRBJ1-3; CDR3 protein: CASRDRSSGNTIYF
V gene: TRBV3-1/TRBV3-2; J gene: TRBJ1-1; CDR3 protein: CASSQEAYTTNTEAFF
V gene: TRBV30; J gene: TRBJ2-1; CDR3 protein: CAWRLAGGNEQFF
V gene: TRBV13; J gene: TRBJ1-2; CDR3 protein: CASSSYRGLGGYTF
V gene: TRBV7-9; J gene: TRBJ2-7; CDR3 protein: CASSLTSYEQYF
V gene: TRBV24-1; J gene: TRBJ1-5; CDR3 protein: CATSDPRDGLNQPQHF
V gene: TRBV6-6; J gene: TRBJ2-7; CDR3 protein: CASSSRGGSYEQYF
V gene: TRBV11-2; J gene: TRBJ2-7; CDR3 protein: CASSSRQGASEQYF
V gene: TRBV29-1; J gene: TRBJ1-2; CDR3 protein: CSGYREAYGYTF
V gene: TRBV11-2; J gene: TRBJ2-5; CDR3 protein: CASSSNSGQQETQYF
V gene: TRBV6-5; J gene: TRBJ2-5; CDR3 protein: CASSYALEGTQYF
V gene: TRBV21-1; J gene: TRBJ1-2; CDR3 protein: CASQQSRGGNYYGYTF
V gene: TRBV9; J gene: TRBJ1-2; CDR3 protein: CASSAQTGYGYTF
V gene: TRBV5-1; J gene: TRBJ2-3; CDR3 protein: CASSSFPPGLNTDTQYF
V gene: TRBV4-2; J gene: TRBJ1-2; CDR3 protein: CASSQTLSGNYGYTF
V gene: TRBV10-2; J gene: TRBJ1-5; CDR3 protein: CASQPWGGQQPQHF
V gene: TRBV2; J gene: TRBJ1-4; CDR3 protein: CASSSDRGRVEKLFF
V gene: TRBV6-5; J gene: TRBJ2-7; CDR3 protein: CASKKGQGSYEQYF
V gene: TRBV28; J gene: TRBJ2-1; CDR3 protein: CASTSGTSGYNEQFF
V gene: TRBV5-1; J gene: TRBJ2-5; CDR3 protein: CASSILAGVEETQYF
V gene: TRBV29-1; J gene: TRBJ1-2; CDR3 protein: CSVATGVDYGYTF
V gene: TRBV18; J gene: TRBJ1-1; CDR3 protein: CASSPQRMTEAFF
V gene: TRBV11-2; J gene: TRBJ1-6; CDR3 protein: CASSLNGQADSPLHF
V gene: TRBV5-4; J gene: TRBJ2-1; CDR3 protein: CASRDKRELPYNEQFF
V gene: TRBV5-6; J gene: TRBJ1-2; CDR3 protein: CASSVFREENGYTF
V gene: TRBV3-1/TRBV3-2; J gene: TRBJ2-1; CDR3 protein: CASSRDRSSYNEQFF
V gene: TRBV3-1/TRBV3-2; J gene: TRBJ2-3; CDR3 protein: CASSRGTSVSTDTQYF
V gene: TRBV7-9; J gene: TRBJ2-7; CDR3 protein: CATRQGHYEQYF
V gene: TRBV9; J gene: TRBJ2-7; CDR3 protein: CASNRDSHYEQYF
V gene: TRBV6-5; J gene: TRBJ2-3; CDR3 protein: CASSYPGTSGTQYF
V gene: TRBV5-6; J gene: TRBJ2-1; CDR3 protein: CASSLVASGRRNNEQFF
V gene: TRBV2; J gene: TRBJ2-2; CDR3 protein: CASSEALAANGELFF
V gene: TRBV9; J gene: TRBJ1-2; CDR3 protein: CASSADDRGYTF
V gene: TRBV7-9; J gene: TRBJ2-2; CDR3 protein: CASTAGTSSGELFF
V gene: TRBV5-1; J gene: TRBJ2-2; CDR3 protein: CASIPYTGELFF
V gene: TRBV4-1; J gene: TRBJ1-5; CDR3 protein: CASSRTGKKQPQHF
V gene: TRBV6-2/TRBV6-3; J gene: TRBJ1-5; CDR3 protein: CASSRNQGEGNQPQHF
V gene: TRBV28; J gene: TRBJ1-2; CDR3 protein: CASSGGQFNYGYTF
V gene: TRBV14; J gene: TRBJ2-7; CDR3 protein: CASSRWTGFANEQYF
V gene: TRBV12-5; J gene: TRBJ2-1; CDR3 protein: CASGTGLAVYNEQFF
V gene: TRBV6-6; J gene: TRBJ2-7; CDR3 protein: CASKRGGRPTYEQYF